This entry is about one T cell receptor (beta chain). Its antigen is still unknown. The data were obtained in a study of cytomegalovirus exposure and HLA in healthy donors. Notes on the study in general: An ancestry cluster, one associated with Asian ancestry, reportedly showed fewer N-insertions than the 666-donor mean in a later analysis. For TCR beta chains, V- and J-gene trimming was later linked to a missense DCLRE1C variant.

PCR involved 60 Vbeta and 13 Jbeta primers. The data were produced by immunoSEQ multiplex PCR, yet TCRdb's version contains in-frame clones alone and is incomplete. The sample includes about 190,000 clones, approximately 80% of them seen just once. Among the donors, all were healthy bone marrow donors. The source is a woman aged 25 to 45 in good health and CMV-seropositive. Sequencing was done on a sample of PBMCs.

The CDR3 here is CASRGTGKDTEAFF. The CDR3, as DNA: TGTGCCAGCAGAGGGACAGGGAAGGACACTGAAGCTTTCTTT. This chain uses TRBV9 with TRBJ1-1; 9 nucleotides line up with TRBD1. This CDR3 region has 14 residues. Germline lookup yields CDR1 SGDLS and CDR2 YYNGEE. V lost 5 bases, J lost 3 bases, and 5 bases stayed unmatched.